This TCR beta chain was recovered during a study of CD8 T cells in ankylosing spondylitis. Study-level findings and limits: Within ankylosing spondylitis blood, a TCR beta motif made up of roughly eight highly homologous variants appeared to be characteristic. Significant enrichment of disease-linked clones was reportedly seen in matched ankylosing spondylitis synovial fluid.

The CDR3 sequence is 13 residues long. V trimming: 6 bases; J trimming: 5 bases; junction bases outside the gene matches: 7. The germline gives CDR1 LNHNV, CDR2 YYDKDF (reference sequence). The authors made TCR beta libraries by quantitative 5'-RACE with molecular barcodes. In TCRdb, the 5' RACE reads were re-called with MiXCR into one record per CDR3 protein. The table includes more than 250,000 distinct CDR3 sequences, less than 10% detected once. Comment on this clonotype: Antigen specificity is unknown.

The sample taken for sequencing was blood, either unsorted or a sorted T cell fraction (not recorded which). This clonotype originated in a male donor with ankylosing spondylitis. The chain uses TRBV15 and TRBJ2-7; TRBD2 matches at 7 bases. Here the CDR3 reads CATRGEGLHEQYF. CDR3 sequence (DNA): TGTGCCACCAGGGGGGAGGGCTTGCACGAGCAGTACTTC.